These 25 T cell receptor beta chains were sequenced from one sample in a study of PD-1 blockade in classical Hodgkin lymphoma. As to time point: newly diagnosed, previously untreated cHL patient sample. The repertoire was sequenced with immunoSEQ multiplex PCR; TCRdb's copy has only in-frame clones and lacks some. The sample lists approximately 20,000 clones; roughly 94% were seen once. The source material was peripheral blood mononuclear cells (PBMCs). These receptors were taken from a human donor with classical Hodgkin lymphoma.

CDR3 bases: TGTGCCAGCTCACCACCTAGCGGGGTCACCGGGGAGCTGTTTTTT. Its translation: CASSPPSGVTGELFF. The J gene is TRBJ2-2, the V gene TRBV18; 8 bases line up with TRBD2. The CDR3 extends over 15 amino acids. Germline V gives CDR1 KGHSH, CDR2 LQKENI. V was pared by 0 bases and J by 4 bases, with 1 base of the junction left unmatched.

The genes are TRBV11-2 and TRBJ1-3, with TRBD1 matching over 7 bases. CDR3 length: 16 residues. Looked up from germline, CDR1 is SGHAT and CDR2 is FQNNGV. Trimming took 6 bases from V and 8 from J; bases not matched to a gene: 16. This CDR3 reads CASRPSTGFFLDTIYF. The CDR3 DNA is TGTGCCAGCAGACCCTCGACAGGGTTTTTTCTAGACACCATATATTTT. Looking up the rest from reference TRBV11-2 and TRBJ1-3 gives the full variable domain: EAGVAQSPRYKIIEKRQSVAFWCNPISGHATLYWYQQILGQGPKLLIQFQNNGVVDDSQLPKDRFSAERLKGVDSTLKIQPAKLEDSAVYLCASRPSTGFFLDTIYFGEGSWLTVV.

The rearrangement joins TRBV2 to TRBJ2-7; weak D call: TRBD2 (5 bases). Germline CDR1 is SNHLY and CDR2 is FYNNEI. The CDR3 is made up of 15 amino acids. The V end lost 2 bases, the J end lost 3 bases, and 14 bases lay between the germline ends. The CDR3 DNA reads as TGTGCCAGCAGTGAATTGGCGGGTCGCCACTACGAGCAGTACTTC. It yields the protein CASSELAGRHYEQYF.

The J gene is TRBJ2-3, the V gene TRBV1; the table names TRBD2, a call not compared with the DNA. TRBV1 is a listed pseudogene. The CDR3 totals 17 residues. The CDR3 loop is CTCSQESAGGASDTQYF. The CDR3 DNA sequence: TGCACCTGCAGCCAAGAATCAGCGGGGGGGGCCTCAGATACGCAGTATTTT.

The rearrangement uses TRBV19 and TRBJ1-2; no reliable D call. The V gene lost 4 bases and the J gene lost 8 bases, with 8 bases spanning the gap. The CDR3 is 11 residues long. Germline V gene data show CDR1 as LNHDA and CDR2 as SQIVND (reference sequence). CDR3 protein: CASSRGGGYTF. CDR3 DNA: TGTGCCAGTAGTAGGGGTGGAGGCTACACCTTC.

The sample holds one count of this clone. The chain employs TRBV18 and TRBJ2-1; 12 positions match TRBD1. CDR1 is KGHSH, CDR2 LQKENI, per germline. V shed 3 bases, J shed 6 bases, and the junction held 15 bases outside the gene matches. The CDR3 has 19 amino acids. In DNA form, the CDR3 reads TGTGCCAGCTCACCCGGGACAGGGGGCAGGGGTGTTGTCTTCAATGAGCAGTTCTTC. It specifies CASSPGTGGRGVVFNEQFF.

J is TRBJ2-7 and V is TRBV14; no clear D. The V gene's germline CDR1 is SGHDN and CDR2 FVKESK. Trimming removed 1 base at V and 0 bases at J, with 7 bases between. This CDR3 is 14 amino acids long. The CDR3 reads CASSQVEFSYEQYF. The CDR3 DNA follows: TGTGCCAGCAGCCAAGTTGAGTTCTCCTACGAGCAGTACTTC.

This rearrangement joins TRBV27 to TRBJ1-1; D unclear. V lost 7 bases and J 3 bases, leaving 15 bases between the germline ends. The length of the CDR3 is 14 residues. In germline, CDR1 is MNHEY, CDR2 SMNVEV (reference sequence). The CDR3 DNA reads TGTGCCAGCACCCTCCGGGGTTCACACACTGAAGCTTTCTTT. This translates into CASTLRGSHTEAFF.

The genes are TRBV5-8 and TRBJ2-7; 7 bases map to TRBD1. Germline lookup yields CDR1 SGHTS and CDR2 YDEGEE. J gave up 1 base and V 2 bases, and 9 bases lay outside the gene matches. The CDR3 length is 16 residues. The DNA of the CDR3 is TGTGCCAGCAGCTTCGGACCTCCAGGGGGATCCTACGAGCAGTACTTC. Translation gives CASSFGPPGGSYEQYF.

J is TRBJ2-1 and V is TRBV5-1, with D tentatively TRBD1 or TRBD2 (5 bases each). Per germline, CDR1 SGHRS and CDR2 YFSETQ. Trimming took 2 bases from V and 6 from J, leaving 12 bases between them. The CDR3 has 14 residues. For the CDR3, the DNA is TGCGCCAGCAGCTTAAGGGGCCGGGGCAATGAGCAGTTCTTC. Residues: CASSLRGRGNEQFF.

The rearrangement uses TRBV6-4 and TRBJ2-6; 7 positions agree with TRBD1. Germline lookup yields CDR1 MRHNA and CDR2 SNTAGT. Trimming at V came to 2 bases and at J to 0 bases, leaving 1 base not matched to a gene. This CDR3 comprises 16 residues. The CDR3 spells CASSDRQGSGANVLTF. The CDR3 DNA reads TGTGCCAGCAGTGACCGACAGGGCTCTGGGGCCAACGTCCTGACTTTC.

This chain uses TRBV5-1 with TRBJ2-7; TRBD1 aligns across 8 bases. The trim removed 3 bases at V and 0 bases at J, leaving 2 bases unmatched. The CDR3 runs 14 residues. Germline loops: CDR1 SGHRS, CDR2 YFSETQ. The CDR3: CASSWTGSSYEQYF. Here the CDR3 DNA reads TGCGCCAGCAGCTGGACAGGGAGCTCCTACGAGCAGTACTTC.

In this sample, this clone turned up once. The rearrangement uses TRBV5-6 and TRBJ2-7; D remains unclear. Germline-derived CDR1 and CDR2 are SGHDT and YYEEEE. CDR3 length: 16 residues. The V end lost 3 bases, the J end lost 2 bases, and 18 bases lay between the germline ends. CDR3 coding DNA: TGTGCCAGCAGCTCCACCCAGGCCAGGTCCGCCTACGAGCAGTACTTC. Encoded protein: CASSSTQARSAYEQYF.

This clone came up once. The chain uses TRBV19 and TRBJ1-1, with TRBD1 matching over 9 bases. CDR3 length equals 15 residues. Germline lookup yields CDR1 LNHDA and CDR2 SQIVND (reference sequence). V shed 4 bases and J 0 bases; nucleotides not matched to a gene: 3. CDR3 in amino acids: CASSNRGPMNTEAFF. The CDR3 DNA reads as TGTGCCAGTAGTAACAGGGGGCCGATGAACACTGAAGCTTTCTTT.

The V and J genes are TRBV10-3 and TRBJ2-1; D is perhaps TRBD2 (6 bases). CDR1 and CDR2 from the germline V gene are ENHRY and SYGVKD. The CDR3 runs 15 residues. The V gene lost 7 bases and the J gene lost 3 bases, with 16 bases spanning the gap. The CDR3 protein is CAITRGRPIYNEQFF. The CDR3 DNA sequence: TGTGCCATCACCCGGGGGAGGCCGATCTACAATGAGCAGTTCTTC.

This chain links TRBV6-5 with TRBJ2-7; TRBD2 aligns across 8 bases. This CDR3 has 15 amino acids. With V trimmed by 1 base and J by 2 bases, 4 bases remained unmatched. The germline CDR1 and CDR2 sequences are MNHEY and SVGAGI. The CDR3 DNA is TGTGCCAGCAGTTACTTTCCCGGGAGGGCCTACGAGCAGTACTTC. Amino acid sequence: CASSYFPGRAYEQYF.

This rearrangement joins TRBV2 to TRBJ2-3; TRBD2 aligns across 15 bases. This CDR3 contains 17 residues. Looked up from germline, CDR1 is SNHLY and CDR2 is FYNNEI. Trimming removed 3 bases from V and 3 bases from J; junction bases left unmatched: 4. The CDR3 sequence is CASSDGLAGGPTDTQYF. The CDR3 nucleotides read TGTGCCAGCAGTGATGGACTAGCGGGGGGGCCGACAGATACGCAGTATTTT.

The chain couples TRBV6-1 to TRBJ2-5, with 14 nucleotides matching TRBD2. The CDR3 is made up of 15 amino acids. Per the germline V gene, CDR1 is MNHNS and CDR2 is SASEGT. V gave up 8 bases and J gave up 5 bases; unmatched junction bases: 7. CDR3 in amino acids: CASLLGTSGGETQYF. The CDR3 DNA follows: TGTGCCAGCCTCCTGGGGACTAGCGGGGGTGAGACCCAGTACTTC.

The CDR3 bases are TGTGCCAGCAGTTTGGTGGGGGTACGTGAAGAGACCCAGTACTTC. It yields the protein CASSLVGVREETQYF. The chain uses TRBV28 and TRBJ2-5; D tentatively reads TRBD1 or TRBD2 (5 bases each). Looked up from germline, CDR1 is MDHEN and CDR2 is SYDVKM. V was clipped by 3 bases and J by 3 bases, with 14 bases between them. The CDR3 is made up of 15 amino acids.

The chain combines TRBV11-2 with TRBJ1-5, with unresolved D. This CDR3 is built from 12 residues. V gave up 2 bases and J gave up 6 bases, with 5 bases separating them. Germline V CDR1 and CDR2: SGHAT, FQNNGV. The CDR3 spells CASSLRGQPQHF. The CDR3 nucleotides read TGTGCCAGCAGCTTACGGGGTCAGCCCCAGCATTTT.

The chain recombines TRBV7-9 with TRBJ1-5; 7 nucleotides match TRBD1. The CDR3 has 15 residues. V was clipped by 5 bases and J by 0 bases; unmatched bases: 4. Germline CDR1 is SEHNR and CDR2 is FQNEAQ (reference sequence). This CDR3 reads CASSATGVSNQPQHF. DNA for the CDR3: TGTGCCAGCAGCGCTACAGGGGTTAGCAATCAGCCCCAGCATTTT.

V usage is TRBV7-2 and J usage is TRBJ2-5, with no clear D. The V gene lost 1 base and the J gene lost 1 base, with 13 bases spanning the gap. The CDR3 spans 16 residues. Per the germline V gene, CDR1 is SGHTA and CDR2 is FQGNSA. The CDR3 here is CASSLGRDSAQETQYF. Here the CDR3 DNA reads TGTGCCAGCAGCTTAGGAAGAGATTCGGCCCAAGAGACCCAGTACTTC.

This clone was seen a few times. The chain uses TRBV11-3 and TRBJ1-2, with D hard to call. Germline V gene lookup returns CDR1 SGHNT and CDR2 YENEEA. V was clipped by 2 bases and J by 6 bases, with 13 bases between them. The CDR3 has 14 amino acids. CDR3 protein: CASSLFRADDGYTF. CDR3 coding DNA: TGTGCCAGCAGCTTATTCCGGGCAGACGATGGCTACACCTTC.

V and J are TRBV5-1 and TRBJ1-2, with 7 nucleotides matching TRBD1. Trimming at V came to 4 bases and at J to 8 bases, leaving 14 bases not matched to a gene. The germline V gene has CDR1 SGHRS and CDR2 YFSETQ. The CDR3 totals 15 residues. CDR3: CASSPPGGSVVGYTF. Written as DNA, the CDR3 is TGCGCCAGCAGCCCCCCAGGGGGATCTGTGGTCGGCTACACCTTC. Complete variable domain (other parts from reference TRBV5-1 and TRBJ1-2): KAGVTQTPRYLIKTRGQQVTLSCSPISGHRSVSWYQQTPGQGLQFLFEYFSETQRNKGNFPGRFSGRQFSNSRSEMNVSTLELGDSALYLCASSPPGGSVVGYTFGSGTRLTVV.

The V and J genes are TRBV5-1 and TRBJ1-4, with 7 bases lining up with TRBD1. V dropped 7 bases and J dropped 2; count of bases not matched to a gene: 8. The length of the CDR3 is 15 residues. CDR1 SGHRS and CDR2 YFSETQ come from the germline V gene. As DNA, the CDR3 is TGCGCCAGCGGACAGGACCCCGCTACTAATGAAAAACTGTTTTTT. Translating gives CASGQDPATNEKLFF. Supplemented by reference TRBV5-1 and TRBJ1-4, the full variable domain reads KAGVTQTPRYLIKTRGQQVTLSCSPISGHRSVSWYQQTPGQGLQFLFEYFSETQRNKGNFPGRFSGRQFSNSRSEMNVSTLELGDSALYLCASGQDPATNEKLFFGSGTQLSVL.